These T cell receptor gamma chains were read from a single sample in a study of Vδ1+ human thymocytes. TCRdb reran clone calling via CATT on the multiplex PCR reads. The data contain around 30,000 gamma-chain clones, 15% to 25% of them singletons. The sequenced sample was Vdelta1+ gamma-delta thymocytes from the thymus. Source of these receptors: a boy in the first two years of life who had congenital heart surgery. CDR3s include the opening cysteine and the closing phenylalanine or tryptophan. Each record gives: clone size, V gene, J gene, CDR3 protein, CDR3 DNA. Only some rows state a clone size, as once, few, many or a class for expanded clones.

NA,TRGV9,TRGJP2,CALWEVSHSDWIKTF,TGTGCCTTGTGGGAGGTGTCCCATAGTGATTGGATCAAGACGTTT
few,TRGV5,TRGJ1/TRGJ2,CATWDRPIYYKKLF,TGTGCCACCTGGGACAGGCCGATATATTATAAGAAACTCTTT
few,TRGV8,TRGJP2,CATWDSFGCGIKTF,TGTGCCACCTGGGATAGCTTCGGGTGTGGGATCAAGACGTTT
NA,TRGV8,TRGJP1,CATWAKLLGWFKIF,TGTGCCACTTGGGCTAAACTCCTTGGTTGGTTCAAGATATTT
NA,TRGV9,TRGJP,CALWEVRQELGKKIKVF,TGTGCCTTGTGGGAGGTTCGGCAAGAGTTGGGCAAAAAAATCAAGGTATTT
NA,TRGV9,TRGJ1/TRGJ2,CALWEEGLYYKKLF,TGTGCCTTGTGGGAGGAGGGCCTTTATTATAAGAAACTCTTT
NA,TRGV4,TRGJ1/TRGJ2,CATWDVSDYKKLF,TGTGCCACCTGGGATGTGAGCGACTATAAGAAACTCTTT
few,TRGV4,TRGJ1/TRGJ2,CATWDGTYYKKLF,TGTGCCACCTGGGATGGTACTTATTATAAGAAACTCTTT
NA,TRGV3,TRGJ1/TRGJ2,CATWDSLVAWKLF,TGTGCCACCTGGGACAGCCTAGTTGCATGGAAACTCTTT
NA,TRGV5,TRGJP1,CATWDRRDTTGWFKIF,TGTGCCACCTGGGACAGGCGGGATACCACTGGTTGGTTCAAGATATTT
NA,TRGV9,TRGJ1/TRGJ2,CALWEASARVYYKKLF,TGTGCCTTGTGGGAGGCCTCCGCCCGTGTTTATTATAAGAAACTCTTT
once,TRGV2,TRGJP2,CATWDRLMGSDWIKTF,TGTGCCACCTGGGACAGGCTTATGGGTAGTGATTGGATCAAGACGTTT
NA,TRGV9,TRGJP1,CALWEVGLAGWFKIF,TGTGCCTTGTGGGAGGTGGGGTTAGCTGGTTGGTTCAAGATATTT
few,TRGV5,TRGJ1/TRGJ2,CATWDRRGSDYYYKKLF,TGTGCCACCTGGGACAGGCGAGGATCCGATTATTATTATAAGAAACTCTTT
few,TRGV4,TRGJ1/TRGJ2,CATWDGPKAHKKLF,TGTGCCACCTGGGATGGGCCAAAAGCGCATAAGAAACTCTTT
NA,TRGV9,TRGJ1/TRGJ2,CALWEVTDYKKLF,TGTGCCTTGTGGGAGGTGACGGATTATAAGAAACTCTTT
few,TRGV5,TRGJP1,CATWDTNTTGWFKIF,TGTGCCACCTGGGACACAAATACCACTGGTTGGTTCAAGATATTT
few,TRGV4,TRGJ1/TRGJ2,CATGTYKKLF,TGTGCCACCGGGACCTATAAGAAACTCTTT
few,TRGV2,TRGJ1/TRGJ2,CATWDGMGYKKLF,TGTGCCACCTGGGACGGAATGGGATATAAGAAACTCTTT
few,TRGV9,TRGJ1/TRGJ2,CALWEVHSFYYKKLF,TGTGCCTTGTGGGAGGTGCATTCCTTTTATTATAAGAAACTCTTT
once,TRGV3,TRGJ1/TRGJ2,CATWDTSLNYYKKLF,TGTGCCACCTGGGACACGTCATTGAATTATTATAAGAAACTCTTT
NA,TRGV5,TRGJ1/TRGJ2,CATWDGCEGYKKLF,TGTGCCACCTGGGACGGCTGTGAGGGGTATAAGAAACTCTTT
NA,TRGV9,TRGJ1/TRGJ2,CALWVYLNYYKKLF,TGTGCCTTGTGGGTTTACCTGAATTATTATAAGAAACTCTTT
NA,TRGV5,TRGJ1/TRGJ2,CTTWDRPAEEGKKLF,TGTACCACCTGGGACAGGCCCGCCGAGGAGGGTAAGAAACTCTTT
NA,TRGV4,TRGJ1/TRGJ2,CATWDGRFGKKLF,TGTGCCACCTGGGATGGGCGATTCGGGAAGAAACTCTTT
few,TRGV9,TRGJ1/TRGJ2,CALWEDFYYKKLF,TGTGCCTTGTGGGAGGATTTCTATTATAAGAAACTCTTT